Listed below are T cell receptor beta chains from one sample, sequenced in a study of shared clonotypes between healthy human individuals. The data were produced by immunoSEQ multiplex PCR, yet TCRdb's version contains in-frame clones alone and is incomplete. The profile covers 600,000 or so clones, with 95% to 98% appearing a single time and 0.3% taken by the ten largest. The source material was naive CD8+ T cells sorted from blood. Receptors were obtained from a man aged 25-45 years in good health. The CDR3 runs from the conserved cysteine through the conserved F or W. The order of the fields is J gene, clone size, CDR3 length, D gene, V gene, CDR3 protein, CDR3 DNA. D genes are given only for firm matches. Size is omitted from some rows. Given values are once, few, many or a class for expanded clones.

TRBJ2-7	once	15	TRBD1	TRBV15	CATSRAGTGAYEQYF	TGTGCCACCAGCAGAGCCGGGACAGGAGCCTACGAGCAGTACTTC
TRBJ2-7	-	22	-	TRBV6-7	CASSNMCRTGSPMSGRSYEQYF	TGTGCCAGCAGTAACATGTGTAGGACAGGATCCCCAATGAGCGGGAGATCATACGAGCAGTACTTC
TRBJ2-1	-	15	TRBD2	TRBV5-1	CASSRTSGDYNEQFF	TGCGCCAGCAGCCGAACTAGCGGAGACTACAATGAGCAGTTCTTC
TRBJ2-7	-	15	TRBD1	TRBV28	CASSFGGTGLYEQYF	TGTGCCAGCAGTTTTGGAGGGACAGGGCTTTACGAGCAGTACTTC
TRBJ2-2	-	15	TRBD1	TRBV4-3	CASSPNRGRSGELFF	TGCGCCAGCAGCCCTAACAGGGGGCGGTCCGGGGAGCTGTTTTTT
TRBJ2-4	-	15	-	TRBV27	CASSNTFPGKNIQYF	TGTGCCAGCAGTAACACATTTCCGGGAAAAAACATTCAGTACTTC
TRBJ2-7	once	12	-	TRBV5-5	CASSPPAYEQYF	TGTGCCAGCAGCCCGCCGGCGTACGAGCAGTACTTC
TRBJ2-7	-	18	TRBD1	TRBV2	CASSDLGTQGASSYEQYF	TGTGCCAGCAGTGATTTAGGGACTCAGGGGGCGTCGTCATACGAGCAGTACTTC
TRBJ1-4	-	14	-	TRBV25-1	CASSLQGSIEKLFF	TGTGCCAGCAGTTTACAGGGTTCGATTGAAAAACTGTTTTTT
TRBJ2-3	-	14	TRBD2	TRBV27	CASSREVDTDTQYF	TGTGCCAGCAGTCGGGAGGTTGACACAGATACGCAGTATTTT
TRBJ2-7	-	13	-	TRBV7-9	CASRAYHAYEQYF	TGTGCCAGCAGGGCATACCATGCCTACGAGCAGTACTTC
TRBJ2-2	-	16	TRBD2	TRBV5-4	CASSLGEGMNTGELFF	TGTGCCAGCAGCTTGGGGGAGGGGATGAACACCGGGGAGCTGTTTTTT
TRBJ1-5	-	16	-	TRBV28	CASSLQGGGANQPQHF	TGTGCCAGCAGTTTACAGGGCGGAGGGGCCAATCAGCCCCAGCATTTT
TRBJ2-4	-	12	-	TRBV29-1	CSADPGENIQYF	TGCAGCGCCGACCCAGGGGAAAACATTCAGTACTTC
TRBJ1-5	-	15	TRBD1	TRBV28	CASRHRGSSNQPQHF	TGTGCCAGCAGGCACAGGGGGTCGAGCAATCAGCCCCAGCATTTT
TRBJ2-1	once	14	-	TRBV28	CASKGLDSYNEQFF	TGTGCCAGCAAGGGACTTGACTCCTACAATGAGCAGTTCTTC
TRBJ2-2	-	15	-	TRBV7-6	CASSWGQGNTGELFF	TGTGCCAGCAGTTGGGGGCAGGGAAACACCGGGGAGCTGTTTTTT
TRBJ2-1	-	18	-	TRBV7-3	CASSLYHPTRVSYNEQFF	TGTGCCAGCAGCTTATACCACCCTACGCGGGTCTCCTACAATGAGCAGTTCTTC
TRBJ2-7	once	15	-	TRBV4-1	CASSQDLAESYEQYF	TGCGCCAGCAGCCAAGATTTAGCGGAGTCCTACGAGCAGTACTTC
TRBJ1-1	-	13	-	TRBV21-1	CARKGHTNTEAFF	TGTGCCAGAAAGGGACATACGAACACTGAAGCTTTCTTT
TRBJ2-7	-	14	TRBD2	TRBV7-9	CASSHGAGASEQYF	TGTGCCAGCAGCCACGGAGCGGGGGCTAGCGAGCAGTACTTC
TRBJ1-5	-	14	-	TRBV6-5	CASSPLFGNQPQHF	TGTGCCAGCAGCCCCCTGTTCGGCAATCAGCCCCAGCATTTT
TRBJ1-1	-	13	-	TRBV9	CASSVAGDTEAFF	TGTGCCAGCAGCGTAGCAGGGGACACTGAAGCTTTCTTT
TRBJ1-2	-	11	-	TRBV2	CASILRDGYTF	TGTGCCAGCATTCTAAGGGACGGCTACACCTTC
TRBJ2-7	once	15	TRBD1	TRBV7-9	CASSPTTGGVFGQYF	TGTGCCAGCAGCCCCACGACAGGGGGAGTATTCGGGCAGTACTTC
TRBJ1-2	-	15	TRBD1	TRBV7-9	CASSGQAWANYGYTF	TGTGCCAGCAGCGGACAGGCTTGGGCTAACTATGGCTACACCTTC
TRBJ1-2	-	14	TRBD1	TRBV27	CASSSGTASYGYTF	TGTGCCAGCTCCTCTGGGACAGCTTCCTATGGCTACACCTTC
TRBJ2-7	-	15	-	TRBV7-2	CASSLETGILNEQYF	TGTGCCAGCAGCTTGGAGACAGGTATTTTGAACGAGCAGTACTTC
TRBJ2-7	-	16	TRBD1	TRBV13	CASSPLGTGASYEQYF	TGTGCCAGCAGCCCCCTGGGGACAGGAGCCTCCTACGAGCAGTACTTC
TRBJ2-7	-	17	TRBD2	TRBV7-9	CASSLGTSGRRWEEQYF	TGTGCCAGCAGCTTGGGGACTAGCGGGAGGCGTTGGGAAGAGCAGTACTTC
TRBJ2-1	-	15	-	TRBV19	CASSTRPISYNEQFF	TGTGCCAGTAGTACTCGTCCTATCTCCTACAATGAGCAGTTCTTC
TRBJ2-5	-	14	-	TRBV6-5	CASSYTDDQETQYF	TGTGCCAGCAGTTACACGGACGACCAAGAGACCCAGTACTTC
TRBJ2-1	-	15	-	TRBV5-6	CASSLGRSTYNEQFF	TGTGCCAGCAGCTTGGGCAGGAGCACCTACAATGAGCAGTTCTTC
TRBJ2-2	-	16	-	TRBV28	CASSSLLAGLTGELFF	TGTGCCAGCAGCTCGCTTTTGGCAGGGCTCACCGGGGAGCTGTTTTTT
TRBJ2-7	-	19	-	TRBV7-5	CVRSLPDQKKTSGNDEQYF	TGTGTCAGAAGCTTACCTGACCAAAAAAAGACTAGCGGGAACGACGAGCAGTACTTC
TRBJ2-7	-	14	-	TRBV4-1	CASSQVGHHYEQYF	TGCGCCAGCAGCCAAGTCGGACATCACTACGAGCAGTACTTC
TRBJ2-1	-	15	-	TRBV10-1	CASSEYGSSYNEQFF	TGCGCCAGCAGTGAGTACGGGAGCTCCTACAATGAGCAGTTCTTC
TRBJ2-3	-	14	-	TRBV7-8	CASSSSYNTDTQYF	TGTGCCAGCAGCTCCTCATACAACACAGATACGCAGTATTTT
TRBJ2-1	-	11	-	TRBV27	CASTEGNEQFF	TGTGCCAGCACGGAAGGGAATGAGCAGTTCTTC
TRBJ2-3	-	17	TRBD2	TRBV9	CASSARTSAYGTDTQYF	TGTGCCAGCAGCGCCCGGACTAGCGCCTATGGCACAGATACGCAGTATTTT
TRBJ2-7	-	14	TRBD1	TRBV5-4	CASSFDRGNYEQYF	TGTGCCAGCAGCTTTGACAGGGGGAACTACGAGCAGTACTTC